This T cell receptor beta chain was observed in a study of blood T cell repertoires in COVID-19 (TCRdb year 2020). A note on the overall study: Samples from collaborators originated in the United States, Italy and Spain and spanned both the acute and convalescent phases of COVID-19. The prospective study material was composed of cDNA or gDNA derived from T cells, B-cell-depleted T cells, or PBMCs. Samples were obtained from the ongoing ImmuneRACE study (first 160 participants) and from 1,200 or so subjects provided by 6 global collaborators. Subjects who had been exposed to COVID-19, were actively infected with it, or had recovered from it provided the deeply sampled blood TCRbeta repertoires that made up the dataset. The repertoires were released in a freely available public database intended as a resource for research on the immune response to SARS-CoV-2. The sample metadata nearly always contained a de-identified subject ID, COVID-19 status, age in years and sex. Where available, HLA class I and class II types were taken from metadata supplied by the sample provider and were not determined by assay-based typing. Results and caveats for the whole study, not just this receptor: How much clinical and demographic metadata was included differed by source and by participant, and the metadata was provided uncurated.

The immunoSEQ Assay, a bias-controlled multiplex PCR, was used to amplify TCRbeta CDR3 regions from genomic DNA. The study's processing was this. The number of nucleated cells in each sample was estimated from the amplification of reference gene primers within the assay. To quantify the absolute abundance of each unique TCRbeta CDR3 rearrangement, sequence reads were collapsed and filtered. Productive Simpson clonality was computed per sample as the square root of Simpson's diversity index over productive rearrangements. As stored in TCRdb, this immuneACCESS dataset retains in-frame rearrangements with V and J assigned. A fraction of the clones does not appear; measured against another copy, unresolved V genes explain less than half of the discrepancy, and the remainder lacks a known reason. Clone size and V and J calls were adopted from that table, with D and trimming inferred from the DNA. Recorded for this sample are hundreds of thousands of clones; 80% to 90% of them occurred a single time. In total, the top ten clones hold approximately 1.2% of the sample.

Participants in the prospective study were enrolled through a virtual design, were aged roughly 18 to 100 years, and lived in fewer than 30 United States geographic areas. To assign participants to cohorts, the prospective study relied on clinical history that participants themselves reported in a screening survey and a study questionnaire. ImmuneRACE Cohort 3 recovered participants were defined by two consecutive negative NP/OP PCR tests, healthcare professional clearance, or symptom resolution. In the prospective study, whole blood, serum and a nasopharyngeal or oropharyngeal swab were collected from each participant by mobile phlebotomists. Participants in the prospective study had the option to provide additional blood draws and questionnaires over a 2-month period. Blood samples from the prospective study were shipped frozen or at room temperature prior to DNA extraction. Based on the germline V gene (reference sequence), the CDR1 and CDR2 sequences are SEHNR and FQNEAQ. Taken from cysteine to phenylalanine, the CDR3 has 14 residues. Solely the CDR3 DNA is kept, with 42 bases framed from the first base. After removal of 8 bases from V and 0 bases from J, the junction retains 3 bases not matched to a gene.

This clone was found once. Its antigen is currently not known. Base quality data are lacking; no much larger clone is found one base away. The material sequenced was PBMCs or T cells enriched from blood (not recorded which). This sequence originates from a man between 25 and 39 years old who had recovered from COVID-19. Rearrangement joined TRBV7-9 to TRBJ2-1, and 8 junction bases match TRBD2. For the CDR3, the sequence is CASRGGSSYNEQFF. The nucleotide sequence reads TGTGCCAGCCGCGGGGGGAGCTCCTACAATGAGCAGTTCTTC.